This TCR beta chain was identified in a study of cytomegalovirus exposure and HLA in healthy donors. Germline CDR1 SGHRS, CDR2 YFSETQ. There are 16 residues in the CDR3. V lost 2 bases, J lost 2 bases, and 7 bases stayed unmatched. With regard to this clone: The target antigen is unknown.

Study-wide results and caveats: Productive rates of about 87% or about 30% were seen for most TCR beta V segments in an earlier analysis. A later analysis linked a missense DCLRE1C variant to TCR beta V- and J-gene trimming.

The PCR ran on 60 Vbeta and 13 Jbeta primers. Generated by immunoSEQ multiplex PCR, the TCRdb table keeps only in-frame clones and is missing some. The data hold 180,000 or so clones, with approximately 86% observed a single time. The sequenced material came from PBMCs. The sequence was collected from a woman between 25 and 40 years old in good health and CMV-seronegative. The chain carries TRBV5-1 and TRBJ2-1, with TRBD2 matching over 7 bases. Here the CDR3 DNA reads TGCGCCAGCAGCTTTTACCGGGGACTAACCTACAATGAGCAGTTCTTC. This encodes CASSFYRGLTYNEQFF.